Listed below are T cell receptor beta chains from one sample, sequenced in a study of technical replicates of blood from a handful of donors. Produced via immunoSEQ multiplex PCR; TCRdb's table is partial and in-frame only. The sample comprises about 80,000 clones, roughly nine tenths of which are singletons, and about 0.4% rests with the top ten. The sample consisted of T cells isolated from PBMCs. These receptors all come from a human donor in good health. CDR3s include the opening cysteine and the closing phenylalanine or tryptophan. The order of the fields is V gene, clone size, D gene, J gene, CDR3 length, CDR3 protein, CDR3 DNA. D genes are given only for firm matches. Not every row has a clone size; where given, it reads once, few, many or a size class.

TRBV28	-	-	TRBJ2-3	14	CASSLISGTDTQYF	TGTGCCAGCAGTTTGATTAGCGGCACAGATACGCAGTATTTT
TRBV11-3	-	-	TRBJ2-7	15	CASSFLGLAEYEQYF	TGTGCCAGCAGCTTCTTGGGCTTAGCGGAGTACGAGCAGTACTTC
TRBV7-9	-	TRBD1	TRBJ1-2	15	CASSPRTGTNYGYTF	TGTGCCAGCAGCCCTAGGACAGGGACAAACTATGGCTACACCTTC
TRBV5-1	-	TRBD1	TRBJ2-2	15	CASSLGQGSGGELFF	TGCGCCAGCAGCTTGGGACAGGGAAGCGGCGGGGAGCTGTTTTTT
TRBV12-5	-	-	TRBJ2-7	14	CASGFGQGLYEQYF	TGTGCTAGTGGTTTCGGGCAGGGCCTGTACGAGCAGTACTTC
TRBV7-2	-	-	TRBJ2-7	14	CASSLGGESYEQYF	TGTGCCAGCAGCTTGGGGGGAGAATCCTACGAGCAGTACTTC
TRBV28	-	TRBD1	TRBJ1-5	17	CASTISGTGAFNQPQHF	TGTGCCAGCACCATTTCTGGGACAGGGGCTTTCAATCAGCCCCAGCATTTT
TRBV28	-	-	TRBJ2-7	13	CASSLRRGYEQYF	TGTGCCAGCAGTTTGAGGCGGGGCTACGAGCAGTACTTC
TRBV29-1	-	TRBD2	TRBJ2-3	16	CSVDGTSGRSTDTQYF	TGCAGCGTTGACGGGACTAGCGGGAGGAGCACAGATACGCAGTATTTT
TRBV7-9	-	-	TRBJ2-7	15	CASSSQTGRSYEQYF	TGTGCCAGCAGCTCTCAGACAGGGAGGTCCTACGAGCAGTACTTC
TRBV28	-	TRBD1	TRBJ2-3	15	CATQSLGQGTDTQYF	TGTGCCACCCAAAGCCTGGGACAGGGGACAGATACGCAGTATTTT
TRBV25-1	-	-	TRBJ2-7	14	CASSEYGDTYEQYF	TGTGCCAGCAGTGAATACGGGGATACCTACGAGCAGTACTTC
TRBV5-6	-	TRBD1	TRBJ2-7	16	CASSPPGQVGSYEQYF	TGTGCCAGCAGTCCCCCGGGACAGGTTGGCTCCTACGAGCAGTACTTC
TRBV12-5	-	TRBD2	TRBJ2-7	20	CASGLAPSGAKLAGAYEQYF	TGTGCTAGTGGTTTGGCACCTTCAGGGGCCAAACTAGCGGGAGCCTACGAGCAGTACTTC
TRBV2	-	TRBD1	TRBJ2-3	15	CASGVRDSDSDTQYF	TGTGCCAGCGGAGTCCGGGACAGCGACTCAGATACGCAGTATTTT
TRBV19	-	-	TRBJ2-7	12	CASNGPTYEQYF	TGTGCCAGTAATGGGCCGACCTACGAGCAGTACTTC
TRBV10-1	-	-	TRBJ1-1	16	CASSEWPGDTAGEAFF	TGCGCCAGCAGTGAGTGGCCTGGCGACACGGCGGGGGAAGCTTTCTTT
TRBV19	-	TRBD2	TRBJ2-5	16	CASSMGVAGGIETQYF	TGTGCCAGTAGTATGGGGGTAGCGGGAGGTATTGAGACCCAGTACTTC
TRBV30	once	-	TRBJ1-4	15	CAWSFHGQLNEKLFF	TGTGCCTGGAGTTTTCATGGACAGCTGAATGAAAAACTGTTTTTT
TRBV6-5	-	TRBD2	TRBJ2-1	15	CASSLLAGRLGEQFF	TGTGCCAGCAGTTTACTAGCGGGCCGGTTAGGTGAGCAGTTCTTC
TRBV5-6	-	TRBD1	TRBJ1-2	16	CASSLANRGRGYGYTF	TGTGCCAGCAGCTTGGCCAATAGGGGGCGCGGGTATGGCTACACCTTC
TRBV4-2	few	TRBD1	TRBJ1-5	15	CASSQDGTANQPQHF	TGTGCCAGCAGCCAAGATGGGACAGCCAATCAGCCCCAGCATTTT
TRBV5-1	-	TRBD1	TRBJ2-7	13	CASSWDRSYEQYF	TGCGCCAGCAGCTGGGACAGATCCTACGAGCAGTACTTC
TRBV5-4	-	TRBD2	TRBJ2-1	15	CASSFPAGGYNEQFF	TGTGCCAGCAGCTTTCCCGCGGGAGGGTATAATGAGCAGTTCTTC
TRBV9	once	-	TRBJ1-1	13	CASSAGYNTEAFF	TGTGCCAGCAGCGCGGGGTATAACACTGAAGCTTTCTTT
TRBV14	-	-	TRBJ2-3	15	CASSQVNILVDTQYF	TGTGCCAGCAGCCAAGTTAATATCCTAGTAGATACGCAGTATTTT
TRBV9	-	-	TRBJ2-7	15	CASSVGTDPHYEQYF	TGTGCCAGCAGCGTAGGAACAGACCCCCATTACGAGCAGTACTTC
TRBV5-6	-	TRBD1	TRBJ1-1	19	CASSFEFGGGQGVDTEAFF	TGTGCCAGCAGCTTTGAGTTCGGGGGTGGACAGGGGGTGGACACTGAAGCTTTCTTT
TRBV4-1	once	-	TRBJ2-3	13	CASSPLARNTQYF	TGCGCCAGCAGCCCCCTAGCGAGGAATACGCAGTATTTT
TRBV7-9	once	-	TRBJ2-7	15	CASSPTGGMNHEQYF	TGTGCCAGCAGCCCCACCGGGGGAATGAACCACGAGCAGTACTTC
TRBV6-1	-	TRBD2	TRBJ2-7	18	CASSVNEIGLAETYEQYF	TGTGCCAGCAGTGTAAACGAGATCGGACTAGCGGAAACCTACGAGCAGTACTTC
TRBV27	-	TRBD1	TRBJ1-2	12	CAITDREGGYTF	TGTGCCATCACGGACAGGGAAGGTGGCTACACCTTC
TRBV27	once	-	TRBJ1-5	15	CASSSSTGYNQPQHF	TGTGCCAGCAGTTCCTCAACAGGGTACAATCAGCCCCAGCATTTT
TRBV5-1	-	TRBD1	TRBJ1-1	18	CASSLGQGNYPRITEAFF	TGCGCCAGCAGCTTGGGACAGGGGAACTACCCTCGAATAACTGAAGCTTTCTTT
TRBV7-3	-	TRBD2	TRBJ2-7	20	CASRPNKVATSGSINYEQYF	TGTGCCAGCAGGCCGAATAAGGTGGCGACTAGCGGGAGTATTAACTACGAGCAGTACTTC
TRBV19	-	-	TRBJ2-7	14	CASSLVGRTYEQYF	TGTGCCAGTAGTCTCGTAGGGAGAACCTACGAGCAGTACTTC
TRBV30	medium-sized	TRBD2	TRBJ2-2	15	CARPGGEGDGGELFF	TGTGCCCGACCCGGAGGGGAGGGTGATGGCGGGGAGCTGTTTTTT
TRBV9	-	TRBD2	TRBJ2-3	17	CASSPLAGGSSTDTQYF	TGTGCCAGCAGCCCCCTAGCGGGTGGCTCTAGCACAGATACGCAGTATTTT
TRBV10-3	-	TRBD1	TRBJ1-5	17	CAISEWGRGRNNQPQHF	TGTGCCATCAGTGAGTGGGGAAGGGGGCGGAACAATCAGCCCCAGCATTTT
TRBV9	-	TRBD2	TRBJ2-3	16	CASSIAGGPVTDTQYF	TGTGCCAGCTCAATAGCGGGAGGGCCTGTCACAGATACGCAGTATTTT
TRBV4-1	-	TRBD2	TRBJ2-7	14	CASSQASGSYEQYF	TGCGCCAGCAGCCAAGCAAGCGGGAGCTACGAGCAGTACTTC
TRBV7-3	-	TRBD2	TRBJ2-3	16	CASSSGGGDSTDTQYF	TGTGCCAGCAGCTCCGGGGGGGGAGACAGCACAGATACGCAGTATTTT
TRBV5-8	-	-	TRBJ1-2	15	CASSLTGGANYGYTF	TGTGCCAGCAGTTTAACGGGGGGAGCTAACTATGGCTACACCTTC
TRBV19	-	TRBD1	TRBJ1-5	12	CAIGTGAQPQHF	TGTGCCATAGGGACAGGGGCTCAGCCCCAGCATTTT
TRBV9	-	-	TRBJ1-1	14	CASSVEDSGPEAFF	TGTGCCAGCAGCGTAGAGGATTCAGGGCCTGAAGCTTTCTTT
TRBV6-1	-	-	TRBJ2-2	15	CASSKTWGGAGELFF	TGTGCCAGCAGTAAAACCTGGGGGGGGGCAGGGGAGCTGTTTTTT
TRBV4-1	-	-	TRBJ2-7	15	CASSQDRGSSYEQYF	TGCGCCAGCAGCCAAGATAGGGGCAGTTCCTACGAGCAGTACTTC
TRBV5-6	-	TRBD2	TRBJ2-3	16	CASSQPNWGLEDTQYF	TGTGCCAGCAGCCAGCCTAATTGGGGACTAGAAGATACGCAGTATTTT
TRBV29-1	-	-	TRBJ2-7	13	CSVEIYSPYEQYF	TGCAGCGTTGAAATATACAGTCCCTACGAGCAGTACTTC
TRBV30	-	-	TRBJ2-1	17	CAWSVSPPGLLYNEQFF	TGTGCCTGGAGTGTATCCCCGCCGGGACTCTTGTACAATGAGCAGTTCTTC
TRBV29-1	-	TRBD2	TRBJ2-1	13	CSGTSGSLREQFF	TGCAGCGGGACTAGCGGGAGTCTCAGAGAGCAGTTCTTC
TRBV27	once	-	TRBJ2-7	15	CASSLFLQGAYEQYF	TGTGCCAGCAGTTTATTCTTACAGGGTGCCTACGAGCAGTACTTC
TRBV12-5	once	TRBD2	TRBJ2-3	19	CASGLPLQTSGSVADTQYF	TGTGCTAGTGGTTTGCCGCTACAGACTAGCGGGAGTGTCGCAGATACGCAGTATTTT
TRBV6-1	-	TRBD2	TRBJ2-3	15	CASSRTSGSTDTQYF	TGTGCCAGCAGTCGGACTAGCGGGAGCACAGATACGCAGTATTTT